Listed below are T cell receptor beta chains from one sample, sequenced in a study of graft-versus-host responses after intestinal transplantation. Sequencing used immunoSEQ multiplex PCR; TCRdb keeps in-frame clones, though not all of them. The repertoire holds almost 70,000 clones, with approximately 92% as singletons. Sample: bone marrow, taken roughly 780 days after intestinal transplantation. The receptors were sampled from a human patient who received an intestinal transplant, so some T cells may come from the graft donor. CDR3s include the opening cysteine and the closing phenylalanine or tryptophan. Each record gives: clone size, D gene, J gene, V gene, CDR3 DNA, CDR3 protein. A D gene is named only where the DNA matches it firmly. Clone size appears in some rows only: once, few, many, or a class for an expanded clone.

clone_size: few
d_call: .
j_call: TRBJ1-4
v_call: TRBV7-6
cdr3_nt: TGTGCCAGCAGCTTAGACCAGGGTCTAACTAATGAAAAACTGTTTTTT
cdr3_aa: CASSLDQGLTNEKLFF

clone_size: .
d_call: .
j_call: TRBJ2-1
v_call: TRBV19
cdr3_nt: TGTGCCAGTAGTCCTCAAAACGGCCAACGTTACAATGAGCAGTTCTTC
cdr3_aa: CASSPQNGQRYNEQFF

clone_size: few
d_call: .
j_call: TRBJ1-1
v_call: TRBV5-1
cdr3_nt: TGCGCCAGCAGCTGGACGGCTAACACTGAAGCTTTCTTT
cdr3_aa: CASSWTANTEAFF

clone_size: .
d_call: .
j_call: TRBJ2-3
v_call: TRBV5-6
cdr3_nt: TGTGCCAGCACCTTGTCAGGGACAGATACGCAGTATTTT
cdr3_aa: CASTLSGTDTQYF

clone_size: .
d_call: .
j_call: TRBJ1-5
v_call: TRBV2
cdr3_nt: TGTGCCAGCAGCGCTAGGGGGGGCCTTTCTAATCAGCCCCAGCATTTT
cdr3_aa: CASSARGGLSNQPQHF

clone_size: .
d_call: .
j_call: TRBJ2-7
v_call: TRBV5-1
cdr3_nt: TGCGCCAGCAGCTTGGGGGGGGGCCCTAGCTCCTACGAGCAGTACTTC
cdr3_aa: CASSLGGGPSSYEQYF

clone_size: .
d_call: .
j_call: TRBJ2-7
v_call: TRBV11-2
cdr3_nt: TGTGCCAGCAGCTTATCCCTGCTCTCCTACGAGCAGTACTTC
cdr3_aa: CASSLSLLSYEQYF

clone_size: .
d_call: .
j_call: TRBJ2-3
v_call: TRBV10-2
cdr3_nt: TGCGCCAGCAGTGCCCGGGACTCCCTAGTTATTAGCACAGATACGCAGTATTTT
cdr3_aa: CASSARDSLVISTDTQYF

clone_size: .
d_call: .
j_call: TRBJ1-6
v_call: TRBV19
cdr3_nt: TGTGCCAGTATGGATTCAGGGAGCTCCTATAATTCACCCCTCCACTTT
cdr3_aa: CASMDSGSSYNSPLHF

clone_size: .
d_call: .
j_call: TRBJ1-2
v_call: TRBV5-4
cdr3_nt: TGTGCCAGCAGCCCTCGAGAGGCATTCCACTATGGCTACACCTTC
cdr3_aa: CASSPREAFHYGYTF

clone_size: .
d_call: TRBD2
j_call: TRBJ2-7
v_call: TRBV6-6
cdr3_nt: TGTGCCAGCAGACTAACTAGCGGGAGAACCTACGAGCAGTACTTC
cdr3_aa: CASRLTSGRTYEQYF

clone_size: .
d_call: TRBD2
j_call: TRBJ2-5
v_call: TRBV11-2
cdr3_nt: TGTGCCAGTACCGGGACTAGCGGGACCAAACTACAAGAGACCCAGTACTTC
cdr3_aa: CASTGTSGTKLQETQYF

clone_size: .
d_call: .
j_call: TRBJ1-5
v_call: TRBV2
cdr3_nt: TGTGCCAGCAGCTCAGATAGCAATCAGCCCCAGCATTTT
cdr3_aa: CASSSDSNQPQHF

clone_size: .
d_call: TRBD2
j_call: TRBJ2-1
v_call: TRBV29-1
cdr3_nt: TGCAGCGTTGAAGAGGCGGGAGTGGAGGTTGAGCAGTTCTTC
cdr3_aa: CSVEEAGVEVEQFF

clone_size: .
d_call: .
j_call: TRBJ2-3
v_call: TRBV6-6
cdr3_nt: TGTGCCAGCAGTTACGGACAGACCAGTTTCACAGATACGCAGTATTTT
cdr3_aa: CASSYGQTSFTDTQYF

clone_size: .
d_call: .
j_call: TRBJ2-5
v_call: TRBV2
cdr3_nt: TGTGCCAGCAGTGTATCTAGCCTACAAGAGACCCAGTACTTC
cdr3_aa: CASSVSSLQETQYF

clone_size: .
d_call: TRBD2
j_call: TRBJ2-7
v_call: TRBV9
cdr3_nt: TGTGCCAGCGGCCCATCAGCGGGAGAGTGGGGTGAGCAGTACTTC
cdr3_aa: CASGPSAGEWGEQYF

clone_size: once
d_call: .
j_call: TRBJ2-3
v_call: TRBV13
cdr3_nt: TGTGCCAGCAGCTTGGGGGCTAGCACAGATACGCAGTATTTT
cdr3_aa: CASSLGASTDTQYF

clone_size: .
d_call: TRBD1
j_call: TRBJ2-6
v_call: TRBV18
cdr3_nt: TGTGCCAGCTCACCGGGACAGGGAGACAACGTCCTGACTTTC
cdr3_aa: CASSPGQGDNVLTF

clone_size: once
d_call: .
j_call: TRBJ2-1
v_call: TRBV7-3
cdr3_nt: TGTGCCAGCAGCTCACCTCTTACCCATGAGCAGTTCTTC
cdr3_aa: CASSSPLTHEQFF

clone_size: .
d_call: .
j_call: TRBJ2-7
v_call: TRBV27
cdr3_nt: TGTGCCAGCAGTTTACGGGTATCTGGCGAGCAGTACTTC
cdr3_aa: CASSLRVSGEQYF

clone_size: .
d_call: .
j_call: TRBJ1-2
v_call: TRBV6-6
cdr3_nt: TGTGCCATCCAATCAGGACAGACTTATGGCTACACCTTC
cdr3_aa: CAIQSGQTYGYTF

clone_size: once
d_call: .
j_call: TRBJ2-5
v_call: TRBV5-4
cdr3_nt: TGTGCCAGCAGCTTGAAAGAGACCCAGTACTTC
cdr3_aa: CASSLKETQYF

clone_size: .
d_call: TRBD2
j_call: TRBJ2-3
v_call: TRBV5-6
cdr3_nt: TGTGCCAGCAGCTGGCGACTAGCTGTTTTTAGAGATACGCAGTATTTT
cdr3_aa: CASSWRLAVFRDTQYF

clone_size: once
d_call: .
j_call: TRBJ2-1
v_call: TRBV10-1
cdr3_nt: TGCGCCAGCAGTGACCCTGCGGGAGAGCAGTTCTTC
cdr3_aa: CASSDPAGEQFF

clone_size: .
d_call: .
j_call: TRBJ2-7
v_call: TRBV10-3
cdr3_nt: TGTGCCATCAGTGGGTCGGATAACTACGAGCAGTACTTC
cdr3_aa: CAISGSDNYEQYF

clone_size: .
d_call: .
j_call: TRBJ2-7
v_call: TRBV29-1
cdr3_nt: TGCAGCGTGGGGGACTCCCACTCCTACGAGCAGTACTTC
cdr3_aa: CSVGDSHSYEQYF

clone_size: .
d_call: .
j_call: TRBJ2-5
v_call: TRBV7-9
cdr3_nt: TGTGCCAGCAGCTTAGACACGGACTTC
cdr3_aa: CASSLDTDF

clone_size: .
d_call: .
j_call: TRBJ2-7
v_call: TRBV6-5
cdr3_nt: TGTGCCAGCAGTTACAGGCCCGGCGGCGAGCAGTACTTC
cdr3_aa: CASSYRPGGEQYF

clone_size: .
d_call: TRBD2
j_call: TRBJ2-7
v_call: TRBV28
cdr3_nt: TGTGCCAGCAGTCCCAAGCGGGGGGGGCCTCTCGAGCAGTACTTC
cdr3_aa: CASSPKRGGPLEQYF

clone_size: .
d_call: .
j_call: TRBJ2-7
v_call: TRBV6-5
cdr3_nt: TGTGCCAGCAGTTACCTTCAGGGAGATAGGTACGAGCAGTACTTC
cdr3_aa: CASSYLQGDRYEQYF

clone_size: .
d_call: TRBD1
j_call: TRBJ1-5
v_call: TRBV11-1
cdr3_nt: TGTGCCAGCAGCAAAGAGCCCGGGACAGTGGAGCCCCAGCATTTT
cdr3_aa: CASSKEPGTVEPQHF

clone_size: .
d_call: TRBD1
j_call: TRBJ1-2
v_call: TRBV7-3
cdr3_nt: TGTGCCAGCAGCCTGCGGACAGGATTTAACTATGGCTACACCTTC
cdr3_aa: CASSLRTGFNYGYTF

clone_size: few
d_call: .
j_call: TRBJ1-1
v_call: TRBV6-5
cdr3_nt: TGTGCCAGCAGTGAAGCGGGACACACTGAAGCTTTCTTT
cdr3_aa: CASSEAGHTEAFF

clone_size: .
d_call: TRBD1
j_call: TRBJ2-7
v_call: TRBV19
cdr3_nt: TGTGCCAGTAGGCGGGACAGGGACTACGAGCAGTACTTC
cdr3_aa: CASRRDRDYEQYF

clone_size: .
d_call: .
j_call: TRBJ2-7
v_call: TRBV18
cdr3_nt: TGTGCCAGCTCCCCCGCTGAAGGAGGGTTTGGAAGCTCCTACGAGCAGTACTTC
cdr3_aa: CASSPAEGGFGSSYEQYF

clone_size: .
d_call: .
j_call: TRBJ1-1
v_call: TRBV29-1
cdr3_nt: TGCAGCGTTGAAGACCAGGGAGGCACTGAAGCTTTCTTT
cdr3_aa: CSVEDQGGTEAFF

clone_size: .
d_call: .
j_call: TRBJ2-1
v_call: TRBV5-1
cdr3_nt: TGCGCCAGCACGGCAGCTAGTGAGCAGTTCTTC
cdr3_aa: CASTAASEQFF

clone_size: .
d_call: TRBD1
j_call: TRBJ2-1
v_call: TRBV7-3
cdr3_nt: TGTGCCAGCAGCTTATTCCCGACAGGGGTTAATGAGCAGTTCTTC
cdr3_aa: CASSLFPTGVNEQFF

clone_size: once
d_call: .
j_call: TRBJ2-6
v_call: TRBV28
cdr3_nt: TGTGCCAGCAGCCATCGGTCCTACACCGTTCTTGACTCTGGGGCCAACGTCCTGACTTTC
cdr3_aa: CASSHRSYTVLDSGANVLTF

clone_size: .
d_call: TRBD1
j_call: TRBJ2-4
v_call: TRBV5-1
cdr3_nt: TGCGCCAGCAGCTGGGGACAGGGAAGGGACATTCAGTACTTC
cdr3_aa: CASSWGQGRDIQYF

clone_size: .
d_call: .
j_call: TRBJ1-5
v_call: TRBV9
cdr3_nt: TGTGCCAGCAGCTCAGGAGCCGGGTCTGATCAGCCCCAGCATTTT
cdr3_aa: CASSSGAGSDQPQHF

clone_size: .
d_call: .
j_call: TRBJ2-5
v_call: TRBV4-1
cdr3_nt: TGCGCCAGCAGCCAAGAGGGTTCGGAGCAAGAGACCCAGTACTTC
cdr3_aa: CASSQEGSEQETQYF

clone_size: .
d_call: .
j_call: TRBJ2-7
v_call: TRBV6-5
cdr3_nt: TGTGCCAGCAGTTACACAGGCCCCCCCTACGAGCAGTACTTC
cdr3_aa: CASSYTGPPYEQYF

clone_size: .
d_call: .
j_call: TRBJ2-7
v_call: TRBV19
cdr3_nt: TGTGCCAGTAGTCTATATATTGGGGATCCCGAGCAGTACTTC
cdr3_aa: CASSLYIGDPEQYF

clone_size: .
d_call: TRBD1
j_call: TRBJ1-2
v_call: TRBV29-1
cdr3_nt: TGCAGCGTTGGGGACAGTGACTATGGCTACACCTTC
cdr3_aa: CSVGDSDYGYTF

clone_size: .
d_call: .
j_call: TRBJ2-7
v_call: TRBV27
cdr3_nt: TGTGCCAGCAGCTTCCTGAGCTCCTACGAGCAGTACTTC
cdr3_aa: CASSFLSSYEQYF

clone_size: .
d_call: TRBD2
j_call: TRBJ2-7
v_call: TRBV28
cdr3_nt: TGTGCCAGCAGTTTAAGGACTAGCGAAGTTTTCGAGCAGTACTTC
cdr3_aa: CASSLRTSEVFEQYF

clone_size: few
d_call: TRBD1
j_call: TRBJ2-2
v_call: TRBV6-4
cdr3_nt: TGTGCCAGCAGTGACGGGACAGGGGACACCGGGGAGCTGTTTTTT
cdr3_aa: CASSDGTGDTGELFF

clone_size: .
d_call: TRBD1
j_call: TRBJ1-2
v_call: TRBV28
cdr3_nt: TGTGCCAGCAGCCCTCGGGACAGGGACGGCTACACCTTC
cdr3_aa: CASSPRDRDGYTF

clone_size: .
d_call: .
j_call: TRBJ2-3
v_call: TRBV5-6
cdr3_nt: TGTGCCAGCAGCTTGGGATCCTCAACCGATACGCAGTATTTT
cdr3_aa: CASSLGSSTDTQYF

clone_size: .
d_call: .
j_call: TRBJ2-1
v_call: TRBV7-3
cdr3_nt: TGTGCCAGCAGCTTGGGAACAGGCTCCTACAATGAGCAGTTCTTC
cdr3_aa: CASSLGTGSYNEQFF

clone_size: .
d_call: TRBD2
j_call: TRBJ2-7
v_call: TRBV9
cdr3_nt: TGTGCCAGCAGCGTAGCGGGGGGGGCCTCCTACGAGCAGTACTTC
cdr3_aa: CASSVAGGASYEQYF

clone_size: .
d_call: .
j_call: TRBJ2-2
v_call: TRBV6-1
cdr3_nt: TGTGCCAGCGAGAGACAGATGAACACCGGGGAGCTGTTTTTT
cdr3_aa: CASERQMNTGELFF

clone_size: once
d_call: TRBD1
j_call: TRBJ2-7
v_call: TRBV11-2
cdr3_nt: TGTGCCAGCACCGATTCCTGGGACAGGGAGCGAGGAATTACCTACGAGCAGTACTTC
cdr3_aa: CASTDSWDRERGITYEQYF